A selection of T cell receptor beta chains follows, all from one sample in a study of T cell responses to AZD1222 COVID-19 vaccine. The repertoire was sequenced with immunoSEQ multiplex PCR; TCRdb's copy has only in-frame clones and lacks some. The table records tens of thousands of clones, 80% to 85% of them present only once. This sample comprised peripheral blood, obtained 28 days after the second AZD1222 dose. The receptors come from an adult who received the AZD1222 COVID-19 vaccine. The CDR3 runs from the conserved cysteine through the conserved F or W. The order of the fields is V gene, clone size, J gene, D gene, CDR3 DNA, CDR3 protein. The D gene is left open where the match is weak. The size of a clone is reported for some rows only, either as once, few or many, or as a class for expanded clones.

TRBV6-5	NA	TRBJ2-7	TRBD2	TGTGCCAGCATGCGGGGGGCCCTCTACGAGCAGTACTTC	CASMRGALYEQYF
TRBV5-1	NA	TRBJ1-3	NA	TGCGCCAGCAGCTTGTCCCAGACCTCTGGAAACACCATATATTTT	CASSLSQTSGNTIYF
TRBV5-6	NA	TRBJ1-6	NA	TGTGCCAGCAGCTTGGATCCAGGTTGGAATTCACCCCTCCACTTT	CASSLDPGWNSPLHF
TRBV10-3	NA	TRBJ2-5	TRBD2	TGTGCCATCAGTGGCCGGGGGGGGAGACAAGAGACCCAGTACTTC	CAISGRGGRQETQYF
TRBV5-1	NA	TRBJ2-3	TRBD2	TGCGCCAGCAGCTCGGGACTAGCGGGGGGGTATTCCACAGATACGCAGTATTTT	CASSSGLAGGYSTDTQYF
TRBV9	once	TRBJ1-6	NA	TGTGCCAGCAGCGTAGGACCCGGGTTTGGTTCACCCCTCCACTTT	CASSVGPGFGSPLHF
TRBV19	NA	TRBJ1-5	NA	TGTGCCAGTAGTATCGGGGCCTCGTATCAGCCCCAGCATTTT	CASSIGASYQPQHF
TRBV5-4	NA	TRBJ2-1	NA	TGTGCCAGCAGCCCGGAACCCTTCTCCTACAATGAGCAGTTCTTC	CASSPEPFSYNEQFF
TRBV18	NA	TRBJ1-1	NA	TGTGCCAGCTCACCATTAGTACTGGAGGACACTGAAGCTTTCTTT	CASSPLVLEDTEAFF
TRBV29-1	few	TRBJ2-1	TRBD2	TGCAGCGCCAAAATCGGGAGGACGCTCGATGAGCAGTTCTTC	CSAKIGRTLDEQFF
TRBV29-1	few	TRBJ1-3	NA	TGCAGCGTTGCCGGGGTCTCTGGAAACACCATATATTTT	CSVAGVSGNTIYF
TRBV19	NA	TRBJ1-2	NA	TGTGCCACAAGGGACACAGCTAACTATGGCTACACCTTC	CATRDTANYGYTF
TRBV19	NA	TRBJ1-2	NA	TGTGCCAGTAGTATCTCTCGAGGTACTGGCTACACCTTC	CASSISRGTGYTF
TRBV12-3/TRBV12-4	NA	TRBJ2-5	TRBD2	TGTGCTAGTAGCGGGGGGGCCGTAGAGACCCAGTACTTC	CASSGGAVETQYF
TRBV12-3/TRBV12-4	NA	TRBJ1-1	NA	TGTGCCAGCAGTTTAATGGGCTGGGGTGAAGCTTTCTTT	CASSLMGWGEAFF
TRBV11-3	NA	TRBJ2-3	TRBD1	TGTGCCAGCAGCTTAGGCGACAGGGACGTACCGCAGTATTTT	CASSLGDRDVPQYF